The entry below gives a single T cell receptor beta chain sequence along with its context. In this sample, this clonotype turned up many times. Its antigen is not yet known. Base qualities are not at hand, and no much larger clone is one base apart. The data derive from a study of CD8 T cells in ankylosing spondylitis (dated 2017 in TCRdb). Describing the broader study: The study set out to find disease-linked TCR variants by profiling T cell receptor beta repertoires in ankylosing spondylitis patients and healthy donors. The full study cohort was made up of under 30 ankylosing spondylitis patients and approximately 100 healthy donors. Peripheral blood was sampled, and synovial fluid was additionally collected from ankylosing spondylitis patients. General conclusions and limits of the study: Some motif variants were previously reported in synovial fluid and blood of reactive arthritis patients, suggesting common disease-initiation mechanisms. According to the report, matched synovial fluid samples from ankylosing spondylitis patients were significantly enriched for the disease-linked clones. In peripheral blood, the disease-linked clones were found at relatively low frequencies and had a CD8+ phenotype. A TCR beta motif made up of several highly homologous amino acid variants appeared to be characteristic of blood from ankylosing spondylitis patients.

Sequencing took place on an Illumina HiSeq 2500. Quantitative 5'-RACE with molecular barcodes was the method used to prepare the TCR beta libraries. The study's own analysis went as follows. A new computational method based on a probabilistic model of VDJ rearrangement was used to identify disease-linked TCR variants. TCRdb handled the public reads itself, with Q25 trimming in fastp and clone calling in MiXCR, and kept productive beta chains. Rows merge per CDR3 protein into single entries with the most common DNA and genes. These V and J calls are TCRdb output, not the study's own analysis. The sample table contains hundreds of thousands of distinct CDR3 sequences; only one count was recorded for about 12% of them. The ten top clones hold less than 0.65% of the sample. From a lookup of the germline V gene (reference sequence), CDR1 and CDR2 are SEHNR and FQNEAQ. V is clipped by 5 bases and J by 4 bases, and the sequence between their germline boundaries is 11 bases long. From the cysteine up to the phenylalanine, the CDR3 has a length of 13 residues. The DNA shown is the 39-base CDR3, in frame from base 1.

The chain links TRBV7-9 with TRBJ1-1, with a weak D call of TRBD1 (5 bases match). The TCR sequence derives from a male donor with ankylosing spondylitis. Sequencing was done on a sample of blood, either unsorted or a sorted T cell fraction (not recorded which). For the CDR3, the sequence is CASSLKGSTEAFF. The DNA is TGTGCCAGCAGCCTAAAGGGGAGCACTGAAGCTTTCTTT. Outside the CDR3, residues come from the reference TRBV7-9 and TRBJ1-1 proteins, so the full variable domain is: DTGVSQNPRHKITKRGQNVTFRCDPISEHNRLYWYRQTLGQGPEFLTYFQNEAQLEKSRLLSDRFSAERPKGSFSTLEIQRTEQGDSAMYLCASSLKGSTEAFFGQGTRLTVV.